A selection of T cell receptor beta chains follows, all from one sample in a study of molecular identifiers for immune sequencing clone quantification. One entry per CDR3 protein results from TCRdb running MiXCR on the PCR reads. The sample holds approximately 630,000 distinct CDR3 sequences, around 25% seen once. Sequencing was done on a sample of naive CD8+ T cells from blood, with Jurkat cell RNA spiked in. Receptor source: a human donor in good health. Some libraries in this study had Jurkat cell RNA spiked in. The CDR3 runs from the conserved cysteine through the conserved F or W. A D gene is named only where the DNA matches it firmly. Size is stated for part of the rows, as once, few or many counts, or as a class when the clone is expanded.

>NA|TRBV29-1|many|TRBJ2-6
TGCAGCGTTGCGGGATTCAGGGAATCTGGGGCCAACGTCCTGACTTTC
CSVAGFRESGANVLTF
>TRBD2|TRBV7-9|NA|TRBJ2-3
TGTGCCAGCAGCGGGACTATGGGTGTAGATCCGCAGTATTTT
CASSGTMGVDPQYF
>NA|TRBV27|NA|TRBJ2-7
TGTGCCAGCAGGCCTCCGGCCTCACCCCTCTACGAGCAGTACTTC
CASRPPASPLYEQYF
>NA|TRBV12-3/TRBV12-4|many|TRBJ1-1
TGTGCCAGCAGTTTAGTTCGGGGGGCCACTGGCGCTGAAGCTTTCTTT
CASSLVRGATGAEAFF
>NA|TRBV11-2|few|TRBJ2-1
TGTGCCAGCAGCTTAGATCGGCAGGAACTCATGGCCTACAATGAGCAGTTCTTC
CASSLDRQELMAYNEQFF
>NA|TRBV24-1|many|TRBJ2-2
TGTGCCACCAGTGATTTGCTCAGGAGTGGTGGGGAGCTGTTTTTT
CATSDLLRSGGELFF
>NA|TRBV12-5|NA|TRBJ2-1
TGTGCTAGTGGTTTGGTAATAAGACTCTCCTACAATGAGCAGTTCTTC
CASGLVIRLSYNEQFF
>NA|TRBV4-3|NA|TRBJ2-2
TGCGCCAGCAGCCTTGGGTCTCCGGGACCTATGACCGGGGAGCTGTTTTTT
CASSLGSPGPMTGELFF
>NA|TRBV4-3|many|TRBJ2-7
TGCGCCAGCAGCCAAGGTTTCGACTCTGCCTACGAGCAGTACTTC
CASSQGFDSAYEQYF
>NA|TRBV9|many|TRBJ2-5
TGTGCCAGCAGCGTTGGAGGGGGCAACCAAGAGACCCAGTACTTC
CASSVGGGNQETQYF
>TRBD1|TRBV7-9|many|TRBJ1-1
TGTGCCAGCAGCTTTGGACAGGGGAGCGGCACTGAAGCTTTCTTT
CASSFGQGSGTEAFF
>NA|TRBV12-3/TRBV12-4|many|TRBJ1-1
TGTGCCAGCAGTTCCGGGACACCAGCTTTCTTT
CASSSGTPAFF
>NA|TRBV6-2/TRBV6-3|NA|TRBJ2-2
TGTGCCAGCAGCCCACCGCTAACGAACACCGGGGAGCTGTTTTTT
CASSPPLTNTGELFF
>NA|TRBV28|few|TRBJ2-3
TGTGCCAGCGGCCACAGAGAGCTGTTCACAGATACGCAGTATTTT
CASGHRELFTDTQYF
>NA|TRBV14|NA|TRBJ2-7
TGTGCCAGCAGCCAAGGTGGAGGGGCGCCGGGGGAGCAGTACTTC
CASSQGGGAPGEQYF
>TRBD1|TRBV9|few|TRBJ1-4
TGTGCCAGCAGCGTAGCCGGGACAGGGAATGAAAAACTGTTTTTT
CASSVAGTGNEKLFF
>TRBD2|TRBV28|few|TRBJ2-1
TGTGCCAGCAGAACTGAGCGGGAGGTATCCAATGAGCAGTTCTTC
CASRTEREVSNEQFF
>NA|TRBV5-5|few|TRBJ2-4
TGTGCCAGCAGCCCGGGCTCCAGGGGATCAGTTCTAGCCAAAAACATTCAGTACTTC
CASSPGSRGSVLAKNIQYF
>TRBD2|TRBV6-6|many|TRBJ2-3
TGTGCCAGCTTCTACGGGGCTAGCGGGAGAGACGAAGATACGCAGTATTTT
CASFYGASGRDEDTQYF
>NA|TRBV6-2/TRBV6-3|few|TRBJ1-2
TGTGCCAGCTGGCACAACTCGCGGGACGGCTACACCTTC
CASWHNSRDGYTF
>TRBD1|TRBV18|many|TRBJ2-2
TGTGCCAGCTGGGACAGGGATCACACCGGGGAGCTGTTTTTT
CASWDRDHTGELFF
>TRBD1|TRBV20-1|NA|TRBJ2-7
TGCAGTGCTAGAGATAAAATAGGACAGGGAGCCGAGCAGTACTTC
CSARDKIGQGAEQYF
>NA|TRBV10-3|NA|TRBJ1-1
TGTGCCATCAGTGAGCGCCCGACTACGAACACTGAAGCTTTCTTT
CAISERPTTNTEAFF
>NA|TRBV30|many|TRBJ2-3
TGTGCCTGGGACCCGGGGGATACGCAGTATTTT
CAWDPGDTQYF
>NA|TRBV4-3|few|TRBJ2-2
TGCGCCAGCAGCCTTGGGGGGTCCGCCGGGGAGCTGTTTTTT
CASSLGGSAGELFF
>TRBD1|TRBV29-1|many|TRBJ2-1
TGCAGCGTCGCCGGGACAGGGGAATACAATGAGCAGTTCTTC
CSVAGTGEYNEQFF
>NA|TRBV12-5|NA|TRBJ2-7
TGTGCTAGTTCAGGCCCCCCCTACTCCGAGCAGTACTTC
CASSGPPYSEQYF
>TRBD2|TRBV7-9|NA|TRBJ2-1
TGTGCCAGCAGCAGAGTAGCGGGCCTGCCGTACGATGAGCAGTTCTTC
CASSRVAGLPYDEQFF
>NA|TRBV12-3/TRBV12-4|few|TRBJ2-1
TGTGCCAGCACCCAGGGCCTCAATGAGCAGTTCTTC
CASTQGLNEQFF
>NA|TRBV20-1|NA|TRBJ2-7
TGCAGTGCTAGAGTCGGGTCAGGACAAGCGGGTTACGAGCAGTACTTC
CSARVGSGQAGYEQYF
>NA|TRBV27|NA|TRBJ2-7
TGTGCCAGCAGTTTAAAAGACAGATACGAGCAGTACTTC
CASSLKDRYEQYF
>TRBD2|TRBV13|NA|TRBJ2-1
TGTGCCAGCAGGGGGGAACGGACTAGCGGGGATGAGCAGTTCTTC
CASRGERTSGDEQFF
>NA|TRBV6-5|many|TRBJ2-3
TGTGCCAGCAGTTTTCACAACGGCGGAGATACGCAGTATTTT
CASSFHNGGDTQYF
>NA|TRBV5-5|many|TRBJ2-3
TGTGCCAGCAGCCCGCCCGTAGGCGACACAGATACGCAGTATTTT
CASSPPVGDTDTQYF
>NA|TRBV6-2/TRBV6-3|many|TRBJ2-1
TGTGCCAGCAGTTACGGTTCGTTAGCCAGTGGTGAGCAGTTCTTC
CASSYGSLASGEQFF
>NA|TRBV12-3/TRBV12-4|many|TRBJ1-5
TGTGCCAGCACCGAGGGACTGAGCAATCAGCCCCAGCATTTT
CASTEGLSNQPQHF
>TRBD2|TRBV4-2|few|TRBJ2-1
TGTGCCAGCAGCCACGCAGCTAGCGGGAGTTACAGTGAGCAGTTCTTC
CASSHAASGSYSEQFF
>NA|TRBV7-6|many|TRBJ2-5
TGTGCCAGCAGCTTAGCCGTCAGCAAAGAGACCCAGTACTTC
CASSLAVSKETQYF
>TRBD1|TRBV5-3|few|TRBJ1-1
TGTGCCAGCAGCGATGCCGGGACAGGGCACACTGAAGCTTTCTTT
CASSDAGTGHTEAFF
>NA|TRBV11-2|NA|TRBJ1-1
TGTGCCAGCAGCACTTCAGGGAGATGGAACACTGAAGCTTTCTTT
CASSTSGRWNTEAFF
>NA|TRBV29-1|many|TRBJ2-3
TGCAGCATTCCATCGGGGAGCACAGATACGCAGTATTTT
CSIPSGSTDTQYF
>NA|TRBV19|NA|TRBJ2-7
TGTGCCAGTAGCCCCTGGTCCAGCTCCTACGAGCAGTACTTC
CASSPWSSSYEQYF
>TRBD1|TRBV12-3/TRBV12-4|many|TRBJ2-2
TGTGCCAGCAGTCGCCGGGACAGGGGAAGGAACACCGGGGAGCTGTTTTTT
CASSRRDRGRNTGELFF
>NA|TRBV24-1|many|TRBJ2-2
TGTGCCACCAGTGAAGCAGGGGCCGGGGAGCTGTTTTTT
CATSEAGAGELFF
>NA|TRBV13|few|TRBJ2-1
TGTGCCAGCAGCTCAGGGGGGCGGGGCTACAATGAGCAGTTCTTC
CASSSGGRGYNEQFF
>NA|TRBV6-5|many|TRBJ2-1
TGTGCCAGCAGTTTCTACGGGTCGAGGGATGAGCAGTTCTTC
CASSFYGSRDEQFF
>NA|TRBV7-9|NA|TRBJ1-5
TGTGCCAGCAGCTTAGAGCTGGGAACTAAGGTCAATCAGCCCCAGCATTTT
CASSLELGTKVNQPQHF
>TRBD2|TRBV7-9|NA|TRBJ2-1
TGTGCCAGCAGCTTAGAAGGACTAGTCGGGCAGTTCTTC
CASSLEGLVGQFF